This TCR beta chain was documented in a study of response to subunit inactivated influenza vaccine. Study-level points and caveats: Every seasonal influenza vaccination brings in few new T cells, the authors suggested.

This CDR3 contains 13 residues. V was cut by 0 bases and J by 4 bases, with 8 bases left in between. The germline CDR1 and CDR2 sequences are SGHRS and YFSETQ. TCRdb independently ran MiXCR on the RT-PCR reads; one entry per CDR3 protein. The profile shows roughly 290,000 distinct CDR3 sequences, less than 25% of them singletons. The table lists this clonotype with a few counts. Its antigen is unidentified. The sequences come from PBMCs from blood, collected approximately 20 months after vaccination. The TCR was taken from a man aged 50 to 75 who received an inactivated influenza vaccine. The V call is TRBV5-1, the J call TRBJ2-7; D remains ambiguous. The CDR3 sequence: CASSLDPGYEQYF. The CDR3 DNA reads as TGCGCCAGCAGCTTGGATCCGGGTTACGAGCAGTACTTC.